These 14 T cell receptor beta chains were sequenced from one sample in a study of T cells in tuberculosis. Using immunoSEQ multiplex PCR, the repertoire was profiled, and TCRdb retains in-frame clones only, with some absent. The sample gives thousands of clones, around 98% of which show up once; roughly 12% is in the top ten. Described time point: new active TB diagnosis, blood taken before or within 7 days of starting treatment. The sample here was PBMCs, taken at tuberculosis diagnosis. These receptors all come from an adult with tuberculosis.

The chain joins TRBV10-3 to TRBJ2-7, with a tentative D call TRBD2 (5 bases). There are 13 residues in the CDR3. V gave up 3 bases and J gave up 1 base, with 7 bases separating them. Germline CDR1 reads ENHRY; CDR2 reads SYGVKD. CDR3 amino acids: CAISESGSYEQYF. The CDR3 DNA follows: TGTGCCATCAGTGAATCGGGGTCCTACGAGCAGTACTTC.

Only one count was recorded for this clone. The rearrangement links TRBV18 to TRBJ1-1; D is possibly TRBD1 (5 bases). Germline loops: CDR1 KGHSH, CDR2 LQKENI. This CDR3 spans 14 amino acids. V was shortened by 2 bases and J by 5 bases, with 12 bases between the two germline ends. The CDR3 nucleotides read TGTGCCAGCTCACCAGTCAGGGCGAGGACTGAAGCTTTCTTT. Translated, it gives CASSPVRARTEAFF. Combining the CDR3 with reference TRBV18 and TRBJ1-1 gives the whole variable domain NAGVMQNPRHLVRRRGQEARLRCSPMKGHSHVYWYRQLPEEGLKFMVYLQKENIIDESGMPKERFSAEFPKEGPSILRIQQVVRGDSAAYFCASSPVRARTEAFFGQGTRLTVV.

CDR3 sequence: CATSRDGEGGGYTF. The CDR3 DNA reads as TGTGCCACCAGCAGAGATGGGGAGGGTGGTGGCTACACCTTC. This chain joins TRBV15 and TRBJ1-2; D not resolved. The germline gives CDR1 LNHNV, CDR2 YYDKDF (reference sequence). V was clipped by 0 bases and J by 7 bases, with 12 bases between them. The CDR3 length is 14 residues.

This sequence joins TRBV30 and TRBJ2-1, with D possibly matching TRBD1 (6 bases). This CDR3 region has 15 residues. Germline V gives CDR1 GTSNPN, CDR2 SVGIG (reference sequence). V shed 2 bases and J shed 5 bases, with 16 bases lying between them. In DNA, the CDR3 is TGTGCCTGGAGTCGGGCGACAGGTGTCCACAATGAGCAGTTCTTC. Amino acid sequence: CAWSRATGVHNEQFF.

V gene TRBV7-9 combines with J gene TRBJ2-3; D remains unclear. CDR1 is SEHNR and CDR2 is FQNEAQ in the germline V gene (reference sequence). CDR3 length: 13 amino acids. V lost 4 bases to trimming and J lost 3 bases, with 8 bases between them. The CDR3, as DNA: TGTGCCAGCAGCTCGCAACGGACAGATACGCAGTATTTT. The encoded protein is CASSSQRTDTQYF.

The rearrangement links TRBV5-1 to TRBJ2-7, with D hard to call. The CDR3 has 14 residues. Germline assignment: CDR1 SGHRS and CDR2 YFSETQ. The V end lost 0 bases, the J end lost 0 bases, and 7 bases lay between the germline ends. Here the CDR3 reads CASSLDSSSYEQYF. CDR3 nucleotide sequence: TGCGCCAGCAGCTTGGACAGTAGCTCCTACGAGCAGTACTTC.

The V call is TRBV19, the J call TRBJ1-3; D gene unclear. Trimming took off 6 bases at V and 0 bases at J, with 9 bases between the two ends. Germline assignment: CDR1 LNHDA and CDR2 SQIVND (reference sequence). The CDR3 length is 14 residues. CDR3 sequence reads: CASRPYSSGNTIYF. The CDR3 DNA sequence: TGTGCCAGTAGACCGTACTCCTCTGGAAACACCATATATTTT.

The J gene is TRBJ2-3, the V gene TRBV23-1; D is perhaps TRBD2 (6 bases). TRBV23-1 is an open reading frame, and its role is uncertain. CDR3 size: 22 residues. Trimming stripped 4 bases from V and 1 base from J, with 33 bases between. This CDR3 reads CASSRKVEVRDLGVRGTDTQYF. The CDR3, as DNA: TGCGCCAGCAGTCGAAAAGTCGAGGTTCGGGACTTAGGGGTGAGAGGCACAGATACGCAGTATTTT.

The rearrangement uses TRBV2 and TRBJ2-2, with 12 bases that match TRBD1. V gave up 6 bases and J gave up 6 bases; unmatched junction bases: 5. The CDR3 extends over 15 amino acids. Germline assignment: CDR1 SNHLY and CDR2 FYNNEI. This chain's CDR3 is CASRLGTGGPGELFF. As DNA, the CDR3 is TGTGCCAGCAGACTCGGGACAGGGGGCCCCGGGGAGCTGTTTTTT.

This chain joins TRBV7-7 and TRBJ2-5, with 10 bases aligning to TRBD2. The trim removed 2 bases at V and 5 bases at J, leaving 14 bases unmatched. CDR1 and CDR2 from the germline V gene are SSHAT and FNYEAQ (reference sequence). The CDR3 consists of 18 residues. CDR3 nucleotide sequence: TGTGCCAGCAGCTTATCATTGGGCGGGGGACTAGCGAAGGAGACCCAGTACTTC. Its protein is CASSLSLGGGLAKETQYF.

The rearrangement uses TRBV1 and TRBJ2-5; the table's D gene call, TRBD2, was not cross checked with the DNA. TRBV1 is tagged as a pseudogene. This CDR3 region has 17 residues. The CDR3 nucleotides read TGCACCAGCAGCCAAGAGAGGGGCGGGGTTCAACAAGAGACCCAGTACTTC. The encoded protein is CTSSQERGGVQQETQYF.

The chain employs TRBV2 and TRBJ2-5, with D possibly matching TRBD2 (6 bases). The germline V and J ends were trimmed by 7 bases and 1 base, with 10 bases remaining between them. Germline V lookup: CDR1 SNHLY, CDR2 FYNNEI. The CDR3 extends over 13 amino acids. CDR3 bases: TGTGCCAGCATTGCGGGGACCCAAGAGACCCAGTACTTC. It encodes CASIAGTQETQYF.

The CDR3 DNA reads as TGTGCCTGGACCCACCAGGCTACCCGAGGGAAAGCTTTCTTT. This codes for CAWTHQATRGKAFF. This chain connects TRBV30 to TRBJ1-1; the D is unclear. This CDR3 spans 14 amino acids. Trimming took off 4 bases at V and 9 bases at J, with 21 bases between the two ends. The V gene's germline CDR1 is GTSNPN and CDR2 SVGIG (reference sequence).

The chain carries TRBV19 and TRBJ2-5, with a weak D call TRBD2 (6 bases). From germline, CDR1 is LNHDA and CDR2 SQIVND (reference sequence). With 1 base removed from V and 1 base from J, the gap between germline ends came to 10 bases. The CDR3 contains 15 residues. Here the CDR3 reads CASSIVGGPQETQYF. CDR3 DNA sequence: TGTGCCAGTAGTATAGTCGGAGGGCCCCAAGAGACCCAGTACTTC.